These T cell receptor beta chains were read from a single sample in a study of metastatic and nonmetastatic thyroid tumors. TCRdb re-processed the PCR reads through MiXCR. The profile covers roughly 7,100 clones, with 25% to 30% appearing a single time and approximately 18% taken by the ten largest. Source material: adjacent normal tissue. These receptor sequences come from a female donor with papillary thyroid cancer or a benign thyroid nodule (not recorded which). Some clones in this sample may be carry-over from other donors' samples. CDR3s include the opening cysteine and the closing phenylalanine or tryptophan. The D gene is left open where the match is weak. A row's size may be missing; if present it is once, few, many or a size class.

d_gene: NA
v_gene: TRBV6-2/TRBV6-3
j_gene: TRBJ2-1
len: 14
abundance: many
CDR3nt: TGTGCCAGCAGTGCTAGCAGCTCCTACAATGAGCAGTTCTTC
CDR3aa: CASSASSSYNEQFF

d_gene: NA
v_gene: TRBV20-1
j_gene: TRBJ1-1
len: 15
abundance: few
CDR3nt: TGCAGTGCTTGGACACCGGGACGGACGAACACTGAAGCTTTCTTT
CDR3aa: CSAWTPGRTNTEAFF

d_gene: TRBD1
v_gene: TRBV6-1
j_gene: TRBJ1-6
len: 16
abundance: few
CDR3nt: TGTGCCAGCAGTTTCGGGATGGACAGGGGAAATTCACCCCTCCACTTT
CDR3aa: CASSFGMDRGNSPLHF

d_gene: TRBD1
v_gene: TRBV20-1
j_gene: TRBJ2-5
len: 16
abundance: medium-sized
CDR3nt: TGCAGTGCTAGAGATAGTAAACGGGACAGGGGCGAGACCCAGTACTTC
CDR3aa: CSARDSKRDRGETQYF

d_gene: NA
v_gene: TRBV7-8
j_gene: TRBJ1-1
len: 11
abundance: NA
CDR3nt: TGTGCCAGCAGCTTACAGGACGAGCATTACTTT
CDR3aa: CASSLQDEHYF

d_gene: NA
v_gene: TRBV20-1
j_gene: TRBJ2-7
len: 13
abundance: NA
CDR3nt: TGCAGTGCTAGAGACCTGGGGAGCTACGAGCAGTACTTC
CDR3aa: CSARDLGSYEQYF

d_gene: NA
v_gene: TRBV5-1
j_gene: TRBJ1-2
len: 15
abundance: NA
CDR3nt: TGCGCCAGCAGCTCTGACCCGGGGACGGCGGGTGGCTACACCTTC
CDR3aa: CASSSDPGTAGGYTF

d_gene: TRBD1
v_gene: TRBV28
j_gene: TRBJ1-6
len: 13
abundance: NA
CDR3nt: TGTGCCAGCAGTCTGACAGGGAATTCACCCCTCCACTTT
CDR3aa: CASSLTGNSPLHF

d_gene: NA
v_gene: TRBV30
j_gene: TRBJ1-3
len: 14
abundance: NA
CDR3nt: TGTGCCTGGGTACCCTCGAGCTCTGGAAACACCATATATTTT
CDR3aa: CAWVPSSSGNTIYF

d_gene: NA
v_gene: TRBV29-1
j_gene: TRBJ2-6
len: 16
abundance: many
CDR3nt: TGCAGCGCTCAAACCGACACCAACTCTGGGGCCAACGTCCTGACTTTC
CDR3aa: CSAQTDTNSGANVLTF

d_gene: NA
v_gene: TRBV4-1
j_gene: TRBJ1-5
len: 13
abundance: NA
CDR3nt: TGCGCCAGCAGCCTCGACAGAAGTCAGCCCCAGCATTTT
CDR3aa: CASSLDRSQPQHF

d_gene: NA
v_gene: TRBV6-1
j_gene: TRBJ1-1
len: 14
abundance: NA
CDR3nt: TGTGCCAGCAGCCTGGGGCTCGGTAACACTGAAGCTTTCTTT
CDR3aa: CASSLGLGNTEAFF

d_gene: NA
v_gene: TRBV7-9
j_gene: TRBJ2-1
len: 14
abundance: many
CDR3nt: TGTGCCAGCAGCTTTCCGGGCCCCGGTTATGAGCAGTTCTTC
CDR3aa: CASSFPGPGYEQFF

d_gene: TRBD2
v_gene: TRBV2
j_gene: TRBJ2-4
len: 16
abundance: many
CDR3nt: TGTGCCAGCAGTAAGACTAGCGGGAGGGCCGGAAACATTCAGTACTTC
CDR3aa: CASSKTSGRAGNIQYF

d_gene: NA
v_gene: TRBV13
j_gene: TRBJ1-2
len: 13
abundance: few
CDR3nt: TGTGCCAGCAGCTTAGAAGCACACTATGGCTACACCTTC
CDR3aa: CASSLEAHYGYTF

d_gene: TRBD1
v_gene: TRBV6-1
j_gene: TRBJ2-7
len: 15
abundance: few
CDR3nt: TGTGCCAGCAGTATCCTCCGGGACAGAAATTTCGAGCAGTACTTC
CDR3aa: CASSILRDRNFEQYF

d_gene: NA
v_gene: TRBV7-9
j_gene: TRBJ1-4
len: 13
abundance: medium-sized
CDR3nt: TGTGCCAGCAGAATTCTTAACAATGAAAAACTGTTTTTT
CDR3aa: CASRILNNEKLFF

d_gene: NA
v_gene: TRBV7-3
j_gene: TRBJ1-2
len: 13
abundance: NA
CDR3nt: TGTGCCAGCAGCCGAGTCACGAACTATGGCCACACCTTC
CDR3aa: CASSRVTNYGHTF

d_gene: TRBD1
v_gene: TRBV6-1
j_gene: TRBJ2-7
len: 17
abundance: NA
CDR3nt: TGTGCCAGCAGTGAAAGGGACAGGGGGACTAGTTCCTACGAGCAGTACTTC
CDR3aa: CASSERDRGTSSYEQYF

d_gene: NA
v_gene: TRBV18
j_gene: TRBJ2-7
len: 12
abundance: many
CDR3nt: TGTGCCAGCTCACTGACAGTATACGAGCAGTACTTC
CDR3aa: CASSLTVYEQYF